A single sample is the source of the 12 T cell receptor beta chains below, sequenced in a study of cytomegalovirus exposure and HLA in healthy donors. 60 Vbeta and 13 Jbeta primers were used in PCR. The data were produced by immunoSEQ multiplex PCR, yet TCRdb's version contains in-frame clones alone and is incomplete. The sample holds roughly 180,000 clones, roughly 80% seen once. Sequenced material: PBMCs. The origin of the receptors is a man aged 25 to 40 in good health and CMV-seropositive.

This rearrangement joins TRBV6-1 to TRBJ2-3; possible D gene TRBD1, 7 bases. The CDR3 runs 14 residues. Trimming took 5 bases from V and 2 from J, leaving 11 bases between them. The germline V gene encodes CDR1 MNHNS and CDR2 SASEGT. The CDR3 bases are TGTGCCAGCAGTCGGGGGACAGACACAGATACGCAGTATTTT. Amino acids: CASSRGTDTDTQYF.

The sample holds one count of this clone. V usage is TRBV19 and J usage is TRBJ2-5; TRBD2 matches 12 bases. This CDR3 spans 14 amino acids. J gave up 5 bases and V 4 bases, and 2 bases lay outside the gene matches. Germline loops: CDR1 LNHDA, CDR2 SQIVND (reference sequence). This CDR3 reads CASSRGTSGETQYF. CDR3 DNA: TGTGCCAGTAGTAGGGGGACTAGCGGGGAGACCCAGTACTTC.

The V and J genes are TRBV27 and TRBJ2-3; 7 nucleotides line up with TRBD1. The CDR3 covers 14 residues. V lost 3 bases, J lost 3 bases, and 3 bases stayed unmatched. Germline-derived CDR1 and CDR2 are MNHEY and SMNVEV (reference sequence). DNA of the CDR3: TGTGCCAGCAGTTTCGACAGGGCTACAGATACGCAGTATTTT. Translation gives CASSFDRATDTQYF.

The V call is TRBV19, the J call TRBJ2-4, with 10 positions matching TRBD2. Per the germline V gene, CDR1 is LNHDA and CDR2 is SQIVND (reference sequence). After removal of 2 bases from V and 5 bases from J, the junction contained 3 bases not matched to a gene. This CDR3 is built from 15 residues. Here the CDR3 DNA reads TGTGCCAGTAGTATACTAGCGGGAGCGGAAAACATTCAGTACTTC. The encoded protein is CASSILAGAENIQYF.

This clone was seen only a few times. The CDR3 nucleotides read TGTGCCAGCAGTGAATCGTCTGGGCGGGAATATAATTCACCCCTCCACTTT. It specifies CASSESSGREYNSPLHF. This sequence joins TRBV2 and TRBJ1-6; D is uncertain. Germline V gives CDR1 SNHLY, CDR2 FYNNEI. The CDR3 is made up of 17 amino acids. The V end was cut by 2 bases, the J end by 4 bases, with 15 bases between.

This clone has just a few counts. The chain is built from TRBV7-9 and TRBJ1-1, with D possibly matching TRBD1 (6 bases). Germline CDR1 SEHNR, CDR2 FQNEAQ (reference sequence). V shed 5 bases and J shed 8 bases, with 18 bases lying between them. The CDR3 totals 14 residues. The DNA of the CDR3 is TGTGCCAGCAGCCCCGTGGGGGGGGACATAGAAGCTTTCTTT. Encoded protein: CASSPVGGDIEAFF.

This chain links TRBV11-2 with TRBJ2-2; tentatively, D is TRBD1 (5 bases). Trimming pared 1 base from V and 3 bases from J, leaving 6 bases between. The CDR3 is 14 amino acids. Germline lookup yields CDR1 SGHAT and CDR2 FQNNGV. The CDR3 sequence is CASSLAQDTGELFF. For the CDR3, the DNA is TGTGCCAGCAGCTTAGCACAGGACACCGGGGAGCTGTTTTTT.

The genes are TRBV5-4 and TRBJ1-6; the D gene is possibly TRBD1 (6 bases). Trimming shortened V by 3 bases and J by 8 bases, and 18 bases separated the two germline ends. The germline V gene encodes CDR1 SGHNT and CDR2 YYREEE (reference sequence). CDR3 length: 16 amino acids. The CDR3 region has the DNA TGTGCCAGCAGCTCGAACCTCGGCAGGGGTCATTCACCCCTCCACTTT. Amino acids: CASSSNLGRGHSPLHF.

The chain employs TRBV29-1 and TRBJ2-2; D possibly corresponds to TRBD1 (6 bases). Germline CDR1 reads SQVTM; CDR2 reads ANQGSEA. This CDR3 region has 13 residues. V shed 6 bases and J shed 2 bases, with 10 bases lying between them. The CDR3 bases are TGCAGCGTACGACAGGATAACACCGGGGAGCTGTTTTTT. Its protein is CSVRQDNTGELFF.

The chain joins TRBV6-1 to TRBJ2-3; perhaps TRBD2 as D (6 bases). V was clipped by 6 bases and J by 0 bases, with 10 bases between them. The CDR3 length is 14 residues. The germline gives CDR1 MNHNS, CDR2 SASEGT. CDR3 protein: CASRGGSSTDTQYF. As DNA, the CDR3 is TGTGCCAGCAGGGGAGGCTCTAGCACAGATACGCAGTATTTT.

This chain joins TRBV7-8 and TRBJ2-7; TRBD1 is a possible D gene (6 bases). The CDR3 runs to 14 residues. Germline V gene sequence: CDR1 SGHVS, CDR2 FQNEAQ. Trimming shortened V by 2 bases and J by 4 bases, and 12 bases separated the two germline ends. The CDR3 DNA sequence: TGTGCCAGCAGCTTAACAGGGACGGGTTACGAGCAGTACTTC. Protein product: CASSLTGTGYEQYF. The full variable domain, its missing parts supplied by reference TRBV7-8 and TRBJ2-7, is GAGVSQSPRYKVAKRGQDVALRCDPISGHVSLFWYQQALGQGPEFLTYFQNEAQLDKSGLPSDRFFAERPEGSVSTLKIQRTQQEDSAVYLCASSLTGTGYEQYFGPGTRLTVT.

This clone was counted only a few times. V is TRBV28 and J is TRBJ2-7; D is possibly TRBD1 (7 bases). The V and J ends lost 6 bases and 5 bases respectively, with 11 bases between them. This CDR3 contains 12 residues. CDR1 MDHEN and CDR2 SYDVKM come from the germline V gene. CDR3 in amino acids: CASSSGGHEQYF. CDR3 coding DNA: TGTGCCAGCAGCTCAGGGGGGCACGAGCAGTACTTC.